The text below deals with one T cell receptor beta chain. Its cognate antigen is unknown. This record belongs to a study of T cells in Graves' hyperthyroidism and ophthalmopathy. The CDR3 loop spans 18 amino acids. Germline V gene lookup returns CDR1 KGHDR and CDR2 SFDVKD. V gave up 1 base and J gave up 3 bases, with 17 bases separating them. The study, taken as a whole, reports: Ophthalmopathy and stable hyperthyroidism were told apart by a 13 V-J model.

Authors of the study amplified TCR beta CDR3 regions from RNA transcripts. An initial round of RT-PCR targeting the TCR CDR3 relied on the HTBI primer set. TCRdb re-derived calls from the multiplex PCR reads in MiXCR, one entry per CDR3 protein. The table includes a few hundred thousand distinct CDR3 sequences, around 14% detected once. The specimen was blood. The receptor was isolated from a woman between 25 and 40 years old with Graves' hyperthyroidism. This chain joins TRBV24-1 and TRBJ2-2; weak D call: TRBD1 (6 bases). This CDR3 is CATSDLSRRQGYTGELFF. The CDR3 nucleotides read TGTGCCACCAGTGATTTATCCCGGCGGCAGGGGTACACCGGGGAGCTGTTTTTT.